This T cell receptor beta chain was identified in a study of blood T cell repertoires in COVID-19. Study-wide context: PBMCs, B-cell-depleted T cells, or T cells provided the cDNA or gDNA that made up the material.

This CDR3 comprises 14 residues. V gave up 5 bases and J gave up 9 bases, with 15 bases separating them. Germline loops: CDR1 SGHDT, CDR2 YYEEEE. In the study's own analysis: Estimated nucleated cell counts came from reference gene primer amplification. Sequencing used immunoSEQ multiplex PCR; TCRdb keeps in-frame clones, though not all of them. V and J calls and clone size are given by that table; D and trimming were obtained from the DNA. The repertoire has just over 95,000 clones, 82% of them found once; the top ten carry 15% to 20%. The sequencing input was peripheral blood. This TCR was recovered from a man older than 75 with acute or convalescent COVID-19. The rearrangement links TRBV5-6 to TRBJ1-6; D perhaps matches TRBD1 (5 bases). CDR3 sequence: CASRKGDMGSPLHF. CDR3 nucleotide sequence: TGTGCCAGCAGGAAAGGGGATATGGGTTCACCCCTCCACTTT.